This TCR beta chain was observed in a study of cytomegalovirus exposure and HLA in healthy donors. General study points: HLA-A and HLA-B allele assignments for most subjects were reportedly predicted accurately using TCR beta sequences.

Nominally healthy donors provided the samples, though records likely missed some immune exposures. The CDR3 covers 15 residues. J lost 8 bases, V lost 6 bases, and 12 bases had no gene match. Germline CDR1 is MGHRA and CDR2 is YSYEKL. Only a few counts were recorded for this clone. The antigen is not known. 60 Vbeta and 13 Jbeta primers were used in PCR. Method: immunoSEQ multiplex PCR; TCRdb's copy keeps in-frame clones and lacks some. This sample yields some 220,000 clones, of which roughly 73% are seen a single time; approximately 0.47% belongs to the top ten. The clonotype comes from a boy aged 5 to 17 in good health and CMV-seronegative. The sequenced sample consisted of PBMCs. The rearrangement links TRBV4-1 to TRBJ1-4; TRBD1 matches at 7 bases. The CDR3 bases are TGCGCCAGCAGACTTGGGACAGCCGGGCGGGAAAAACTGTTTTTT. Translating it yields CASRLGTAGREKLFF.